This entry lists 16 T cell receptor beta chains sequenced from one sample in a study of tumor-infiltrating lymphocytes in primary liver carcinoma. Extraction of RNA together with DNA used about 18-31 mg of unsorted bulk tissue. TCR beta cDNA was reverse-transcribed from about 550 ng of total RNA. The reaction used a constant-region primer and ProtoScript II reverse transcriptase. Three-round nested multiplex PCR performed with slightly modified ARM-PCR produced the TCR beta libraries. The study ran its first two PCR rounds for roughly 9 cycles each, using TRBV1-TRBV30 forward primers and a C-beta reverse primer. A single record per CDR3 protein comes from TCRdb applying MiXCR to the multiplex PCR reads. The sample records 70,000 to 75,000 distinct CDR3 sequences, nearly 70% being singletons. The material sequenced was liver tumor tissue from sampling region 4. Stated subset: tumor region T4, right-lateral pole. These receptors were taken from a man between 40 and 49 years old with primary liver carcinoma and hepatitis B virus infection.

J is TRBJ1-2 and V is TRBV5-6, with 7 positions matching TRBD1. The germline V gene encodes CDR1 SGHDT and CDR2 YYEEEE. Losses at the gene ends were 5 bases for V and 4 bases for J; bases not matched to a gene: 17. The CDR3 totals 17 residues. CDR3 DNA sequence: TGTGCCAGCAGTCCGGCGATAGGGACAGAAACTCTCTATGGCTACACCTTC. Residues: CASSPAIGTETLYGYTF.

This clonotype occurred many times. This chain joins TRBV4-2 and TRBJ2-3; D remains ambiguous. The germline V gene has CDR1 LGHNA and CDR2 YNFKEQ. This CDR3 is built from 15 residues. The V and J ends lost 1 base and 2 bases respectively, with 10 bases between them. CDR3 coding DNA: TGTGCCAGCAGCCAAGCCCCCCAGACCACAGATACGCAGTATTTT. This sequence encodes CASSQAPQTTDTQYF.

About this clonotype: The CDR3 end shows no conserved phenylalanine or tryptophan, and so a read error is likely. In nucleotides, the CDR3 is TGCAGCGTTGAGCGGTACATTGGTAAGACCCAGTACATC. Translating it yields CSVERYIGKTQYI. V gene TRBV29-1 combines with J gene TRBJ2-5; no clear D gene. Trimming left V 3 bases short and J 6 bases short, with 14 bases between. The CDR3 consists of 13 residues. CDR1 is SQVTM and CDR2 is ANQGSEA in the germline V gene.

A single count supports this clonotype. With a much larger clone just one base away, this may be a read error. The genes are TRBV2 and TRBJ2-7; a possible D gene is TRBD2 (6 bases). CDR1 SNHLY and CDR2 FYNNEI come from the germline V gene. The length of the CDR3 is 14 residues. DNA of the CDR3: TGTGTCAGCACCCCTTGGGGGAGGACCCCCGAGCAGTACTTC. It is translated as CVSTPWGRTPEQYF.

On this clonotype: The germline gene is not matched at one end of the junction; a read error may be the cause. The V call is TRBV6-1, the J call TRBJ2-1, with D possibly TRBD2 on 6 matching bases. Germline loops: CDR1 MNHNS, CDR2 SASEGT. The CDR3 covers 15 residues. In DNA form, the CDR3 reads TGTGCCAACAGTGAGGGCCGGGCCGGGGGACGCGAGCAGTTCTTC. Translated: CANSEGRAGGREQFF.

Many counts were recorded for this clonotype. This chain uses TRBV4-1 with TRBJ2-7; the match to TRBD2 covers 9 bases. This CDR3 is built from 15 residues. Trimming cost V 4 bases and J 2 bases; bases outside gene matches: 6. Per the germline V gene, CDR1 is MGHRA and CDR2 is YSYEKL. This CDR3 reads CASSLSGGGPYEQYF. CDR3 in DNA: TGCGCCAGCAGCCTTAGCGGGGGAGGGCCCTACGAGCAGTACTTC.

Comment on this clonotype: The junction differs from germline at one of its ends, possibly a read error. The rearrangement joins TRBV4-1 to TRBJ1-1; 9 bases align to TRBD1. Germline values: CDR1 MGHRA, CDR2 YSYEKL. CDR3 size: 16 residues. CDR3 protein: CASSQNLVDRGTEAFF. DNA of the CDR3: TGCGCCAGTAGCCAAAATCTTGTGGACAGGGGTACTGAAGCTTTCTTT.

A note on this clonotype: Its ends do not fully match the called genes, so a read error is possible. The chain links TRBV4-2 to TRBJ2-7, with TRBD2 matching 12 bases. CDR1 is LGHNA and CDR2 is YNFKEQ in the germline V gene. The length of the CDR3 is 16 residues. DNA for the CDR3: TGTGGCAGCAGCCGAGATCCGACTAGCGGGAGCTACGAGCAGTACTTC. Protein product: CGSSRDPTSGSYEQYF.

Worth noting for this clonotype: One end of the junction varies from germline; a read error may be responsible. The chain links TRBV6-5 to TRBJ1-4; 10 nucleotides agree with TRBD1. The CDR3 is 14 amino acids. In germline, CDR1 is MNHEY, CDR2 SVGAGI. CDR3 loop: CVGSKDRGDEKLYF. The CDR3 coding sequence is TGTGTCGGCAGCAAGGACAGGGGGGATGAAAAACTGTATTTT.

J is TRBJ2-2 and V is TRBV19, with TRBD1 as a possible D gene (5 bases). Deletions cut 5 bases from V and 5 bases from J, with 15 bases between. The CDR3 sequence is 15 residues long. Germline V gene sequence: CDR1 LNHDA, CDR2 SQIVND (reference sequence). CDR3 residues: CASSDSEFGTGELFF. In nucleotides, the CDR3 is TGTGCCAGTAGTGACAGTGAGTTTGGTACCGGGGAGCTGTTTTTT.

In the case of this clonotype: Sequence at one end of the junction differs from germline and may be a read error. The rearrangement joins TRBV28 to TRBJ1-2; D is uncertain. CDR1 is MDHEN and CDR2 is SYDVKM in the germline V gene. The CDR3 runs to 13 residues. The CDR3 region is CTSLTGPDYGYTF. CDR3 sequence (DNA): TGTACCAGCCTTACCGGACCCGACTATGGCTATACCTTC.

In this sample, this clonotype turned up many times. This rearrangement joins TRBV5-1 to TRBJ2-3; 7 bases are a match to TRBD1. Trimming removed 6 bases from V and 5 bases from J; junction bases left unmatched: 6. This CDR3 comprises 13 residues. Germline CDR1 is SGHRS and CDR2 is YFSETQ. This CDR3 is CASKWTGGDTQYF. CDR3 in DNA: TGCGCCAGCAAATGGACAGGTGGAGATACGCAGTATTTT.

In its sample, this clonotype was seen a few times. The J gene is TRBJ1-1, the V gene TRBV27; the match to TRBD1 covers 8 bases. CDR1 is MNHEY, CDR2 SMNVEV, per germline (reference sequence). The CDR3 has 12 residues. V was pared by 5 bases and J by 9 bases, with 5 bases of the junction left unmatched. The CDR3 sequence: CASSTRTGQAFF. CDR3 DNA: TGTGCCAGCAGTACCCGGACAGGGCAAGCTTTCTTT.

The rearrangement joins TRBV6-6 to TRBJ2-2; TRBD2 aligns across 8 bases. CDR1 and CDR2 from the germline V gene are MNHNY and SVGAGI (reference sequence). V shed 2 bases and J 7 bases; nucleotides not matched to a gene: 9. The CDR3 has 16 amino acids. The CDR3 here is CASSYGSGSSIGELFF. CDR3 nucleotides: TGTGCCAGCAGTTACGGGAGCGGGAGCAGCATCGGGGAGCTGTTTTTT.

V gene TRBV11-2 combines with J gene TRBJ1-1; 10 bases map to TRBD1. Germline lookup yields CDR1 SGHAT and CDR2 FQNNGV. The CDR3 consists of 17 residues. The V gene end was trimmed by 5 bases and the J gene end by 4 bases; junction bases not matched to a gene: 13. The CDR3, as DNA: TGTGCCAGCAGCCGAGTGGGGGGACAGGGGTTCGCCACTGAAGCTTTCTTT. Protein sequence: CASSRVGGQGFATEAFF.

This clonotype has a count of ten or more. The J gene is TRBJ2-7, the V gene TRBV12-3 or TRBV12-4, with TRBD2 identical over 7 bases. J gave up 6 bases and V 4 bases, and 6 bases lay outside the gene matches. The CDR3 sequence is 13 residues long. DNA of the CDR3: TGTGCCAGCAGTTCCCTTGGACTAGGCGAGCAGTACTTC. It translates to CASSSLGLGEQYF.